This T cell receptor (beta chain) was captured by sequencing in a study of CD8+CD57+ T cells in acquired aplastic anemia (dated by TCRdb to between 2018 and 2020). Study-wide context: On average, sorted CD4+ and CD8+ cells yielded 3.2 ug of extracted DNA, with a range of about 0.19 to 30 ug. Mean read counts for healthy donor samples were around 10 million for CD4+ cells and around 11 million for CD8+ cells.

Here is what the overall study found, with its caveats: Patients and healthy controls showed no significant difference in CD8+ Simpson's diversity (P=0.060). Roughly 30 CD8+ CDR3 sequences were shared between patients and controls but appeared highly expressed in patients and within their immunodominant clones.

Profiling of TCR beta VDJ combinations and CDR3 sequences used genomic DNA as the template. TCR repertoire sequencing was run on an Illumina HiSeq 2000. The paper's data handling went like this. Repertoires were assessed using TRBV/TRBJ rearrangement plots, CDR3 size and DJ length profiles, and Simpson's diversity index. The immunodominant clone was defined as the most abundant DNA sequence in deep sequencing data. CDR3 amino acid sequences were checked for sharing between subjects and were compared against published repertoires and the VDJdb database. TCRdb reworked the public reads: Q25 trimming with fastp, MiXCR clone assembly, productive beta chains retained. Each entry is one CDR3 protein sequence, shown with its most common DNA and genes. The V and J calls follow TCRdb's processing rather than the paper's. This sample gives about 190,000 distinct CDR3 sequences in total; about 53% of them show up just once. The top ten constitute about 16% of the sample.

The CDR3 covers 13 residues, taking in both the cysteine and the phenylalanine. Of all the DNA, just the CDR3 is kept, 39 bases in frame from base 1. The germline V gene (reference sequence) sets CDR1 to LNHDA and CDR2 to SQIVND. V lost 9 bases and J lost 4 bases, and the count of bases not matched to a germline gene is 8. TCR repertoires of sorted CD4+ and CD8+ blood T cells from severe aplastic anemia patients and healthy subjects were deep-sequenced in the study. Ficoll-Paque density gradient centrifugation was used to isolate peripheral blood mononuclear cells. CD4+ and CD8+ T cells were sorted by FACS or magnetic beads before DNA extraction. Regarding this clonotype: Its cognate antigen has yet to be identified. The sample holds no much larger clone one base away, and base qualities are not on file.

Sequenced material: sorted CD4+, CD8+, or CD8+CD57+ T cells (not recorded which) from PBMCs. The V and J genes are TRBV19 and TRBJ2-5; the central 7 bases match TRBD1. The TCR originated in a human donor in good health, serving as a control. For the CDR3, the sequence is CASQNRGRETQYF. The nucleotide sequence reads TGTGCCAGCCAAAACAGGGGTAGAGAGACCCAGTACTTC.